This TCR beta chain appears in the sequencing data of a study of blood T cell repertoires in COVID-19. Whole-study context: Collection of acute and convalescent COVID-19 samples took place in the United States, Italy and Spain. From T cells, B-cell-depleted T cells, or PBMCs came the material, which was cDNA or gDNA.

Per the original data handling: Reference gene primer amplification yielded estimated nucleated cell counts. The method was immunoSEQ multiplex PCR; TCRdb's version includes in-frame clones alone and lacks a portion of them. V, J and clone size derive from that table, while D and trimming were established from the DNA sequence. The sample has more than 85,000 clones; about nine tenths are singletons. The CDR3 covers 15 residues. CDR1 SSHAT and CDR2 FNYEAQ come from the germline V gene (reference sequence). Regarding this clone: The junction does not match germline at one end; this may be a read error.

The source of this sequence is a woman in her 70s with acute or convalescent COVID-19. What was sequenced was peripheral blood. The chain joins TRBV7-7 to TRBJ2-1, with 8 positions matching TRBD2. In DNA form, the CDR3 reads TGTGCTAGCAGCTCCCAGCGGGAGAACTACAATGAGCAGTTCTTC. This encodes CASSSQRENYNEQFF.